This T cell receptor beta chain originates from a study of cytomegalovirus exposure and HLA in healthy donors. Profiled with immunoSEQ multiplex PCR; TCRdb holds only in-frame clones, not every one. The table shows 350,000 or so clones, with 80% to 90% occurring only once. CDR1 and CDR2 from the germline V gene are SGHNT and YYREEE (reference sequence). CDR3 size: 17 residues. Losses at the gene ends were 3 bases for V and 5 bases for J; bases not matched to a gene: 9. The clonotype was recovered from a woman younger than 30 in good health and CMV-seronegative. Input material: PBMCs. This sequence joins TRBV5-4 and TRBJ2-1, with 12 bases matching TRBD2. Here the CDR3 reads CASSSGASGRAHNEQFF. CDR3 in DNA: TGTGCCAGCAGCTCGGGGGCTAGCGGGAGGGCCCACAATGAGCAGTTCTTC. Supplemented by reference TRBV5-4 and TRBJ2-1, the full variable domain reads ETGVTQSPTHLIKTRGQQVTLRCSSQSGHNTVSWYQQALGQGPQFIFQYYREEENGRGNFPPRFSGLQFPNYSSELNVNALELDDSALYLCASSSGASGRAHNEQFFGPGTRLTVL.